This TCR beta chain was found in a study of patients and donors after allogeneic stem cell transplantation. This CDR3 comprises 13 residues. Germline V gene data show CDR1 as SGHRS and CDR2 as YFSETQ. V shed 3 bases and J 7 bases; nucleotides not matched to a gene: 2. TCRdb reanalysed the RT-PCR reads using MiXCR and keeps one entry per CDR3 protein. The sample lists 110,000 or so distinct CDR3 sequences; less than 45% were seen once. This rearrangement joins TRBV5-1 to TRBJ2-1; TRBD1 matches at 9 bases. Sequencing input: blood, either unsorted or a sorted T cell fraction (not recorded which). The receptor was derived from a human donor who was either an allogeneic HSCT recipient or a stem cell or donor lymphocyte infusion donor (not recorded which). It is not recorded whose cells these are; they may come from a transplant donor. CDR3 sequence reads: CASSSGTGNEQFF. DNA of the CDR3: TGCGCCAGCAGCTCCGGGACAGGGAATGAGCAGTTCTTC.